This record looks at one TCR beta chain sequence and its context. Its antigen is currently unknown. This record comes from a study of T cells after yellow fever vaccination. Whole-study results and caveats: Reappearance after the booster was observed for most primary-vaccination clones (roughly 97% CD4, approximately 90% CD8). The bulk population could contribute abundant contaminating clonotypes to FACS-sorted repertoires. Faster peaking, at day 5 versus 15, marked a secondary response that was weaker.

Production of TCR cDNA was by 5'RACE template switching, which also added a universal primer site and UMIs. TCRdb recomputed calls from the 5' RACE reads with MiXCR, one row per CDR3 protein. Among about 340,000 distinct CDR3 sequences listed, about 8.7% were seen once. This clonotype originated in a man aged 18 to 30 who received the YFV17D yellow fever vaccine. Material: PBMCs, obtained on the day of the first yellow fever vaccination.

The CDR3 protein is CASVDRGLAKNIQYF. CDR3 in DNA: TGTGCCAGCGTGGACAGGGGTTTAGCCAAAAACATTCAGTACTTC. This chain joins TRBV2 and TRBJ2-4, with 9 bases that match TRBD1. The CDR3 extends over 15 amino acids. Germline V gene data show CDR1 as SNHLY and CDR2 as FYNNEI. The junction had 5 bases not matched to a gene; V was cut back by 8 bases and J by 0 bases.